These T cell receptor beta chains were read from a single sample in a study of Tregs in tolerant kidney transplant recipients. Assay used: immunoSEQ multiplex PCR; TCRdb lists only in-frame clones, some missing. The profile shows about 69,000 clones, roughly nine tenths of them singletons. The sample consisted of CD4+ T cells from blood, taken before the transplant. The receptors were gathered from a human donor who received a combined kidney and bone marrow transplant. Both conserved end residues are part of each CDR3. The D gene is left open where the match is weak. Not all rows give a size; the values are once, few, many and, for expanded clones, a class.

J	V	size	D	DNA	CDR3
TRBJ2-7	TRBV7-9	.	TRBD2	TGTGCCAGCAGCGCGAGCGGGACTACCTACGAGCAGTACTTC	CASSASGTTYEQYF
TRBJ1-2	TRBV4-3	once	TRBD1	TGCGCCAGCAGCCAGCGGACAGGGGTTGGGTATGGCTACACCTTC	CASSQRTGVGYGYTF
TRBJ2-3	TRBV5-8	.	.	TGTGCCAGCAGCCCTAGGACTACAGATACGCAGTATTTT	CASSPRTTDTQYF
TRBJ1-5	TRBV10-2	.	.	TGCGCCAGCAGTGAGTACAGGGATAGCAATCAGCCCCAGCATTTT	CASSEYRDSNQPQHF
TRBJ2-1	TRBV7-2	.	TRBD2	TGTGCCAGCAGCTTAGGGGGGGGACTAGCGGGAGAAGAGCAGTTCTTC	CASSLGGGLAGEEQFF
TRBJ1-2	TRBV18	few	.	TGTGCCAGCTCACCGGGCGGTTGGGGCACTGGCTACACCTTC	CASSPGGWGTGYTF
TRBJ2-3	TRBV28	.	TRBD2	TGTGCCAGCAGTCTAACTTTGCGGGGGGCGCAGTATTTT	CASSLTLRGAQYF
TRBJ2-1	TRBV5-4	.	.	TGTGCCAGCAGCTTGGGGAGCGGGCCCTCCTACAATGAGCAGTTCTTC	CASSLGSGPSYNEQFF
TRBJ2-3	TRBV6-1	.	.	TGTGCCAGCAGCGTGGTGCAGGGATTCACAGATACGCAGTATTTT	CASSVVQGFTDTQYF
TRBJ1-2	TRBV29-1	.	.	TGCAGCGTTGACCCGGGACTTTATGGCTACACCTTC	CSVDPGLYGYTF
TRBJ2-3	TRBV7-6	.	TRBD2	TGTGCCAGCAGCTTCGAGCCTGGACTAGCGGGAGGAACAGATACGCAGTATTTT	CASSFEPGLAGGTDTQYF
TRBJ2-7	TRBV19	.	TRBD1	TGTGCCAGTAGCACGACAGGGGGGCCCCTCTACGAGCAGTACTTC	CASSTTGGPLYEQYF
TRBJ2-3	TRBV19	once	TRBD2	TGTGCCAGTAGTATCCGACTAGCGGCACGTTGGGATACGCAGTATTTT	CASSIRLAARWDTQYF
TRBJ2-1	TRBV10-1	.	.	TGCGCCAGCAGTGAGTCCTTCTACAATGAGCAGTTCTTC	CASSESFYNEQFF
TRBJ2-1	TRBV18	.	.	TGTGCCAGCTCAAGTTCCGGGGTTTCCTACAATGAGCAGTTCTTC	CASSSSGVSYNEQFF
TRBJ2-7	TRBV5-1	once	TRBD2	TGCGCCAGCAGCTTAGCGGGAGAAAACGAGCAGTACTTC	CASSLAGENEQYF
TRBJ2-5	TRBV5-1	.	TRBD2	TGCGCCAGCAGCTTGGCCGGGACTAGCGGGCAAGAAGAGACCCAGTACTTC	CASSLAGTSGQEETQYF
TRBJ2-5	TRBV7-9	.	.	TGTGCCAGCAGCCCGTTGAGTGAGACCCAGTACTTC	CASSPLSETQYF
TRBJ2-5	TRBV5-6	.	TRBD1	TGTGCCAGCAGCGTAGGACAGGCACAAGAGACCCAGTACTTC	CASSVGQAQETQYF
TRBJ1-4	TRBV30	once	.	TGTGCCTGGAGTCAGGGCCTCAATGAAAAACTGTTTTTT	CAWSQGLNEKLFF
TRBJ2-3	TRBV18	once	TRBD2	TGTGCCAGCTCACCACTTGGACTAGCGGGCACAGATACGCAGTATTTT	CASSPLGLAGTDTQYF
TRBJ1-4	TRBV28	.	.	TGTGCCAGCTCCCAAAATGAAAAACTGTTTTTT	CASSQNEKLFF
TRBJ1-4	TRBV2	once	.	TGTGCCAGCAGGGAACAGGGAACTAATGAAAAACTGTTTTTT	CASREQGTNEKLFF
TRBJ1-3	TRBV9	.	TRBD1	TGTGCCAGCAGCGCAGAGACAGGGACAGGAAACACCATATATTTT	CASSAETGTGNTIYF
TRBJ2-2	TRBV5-1	.	TRBD1	TGCGCCAGCAGCGACCTAGGACAGGTGGGGACCGGGGAGCTGTTTTTT	CASSDLGQVGTGELFF
TRBJ2-7	TRBV28	few	.	TGTGCCAGCAGTCCAACGACAGGCTCCTACGAGCAGTACTTC	CASSPTTGSYEQYF
TRBJ2-7	TRBV18	.	TRBD2	TGTGCCAGCTCACCACCGAGGGCTAGCGGGTCTCAAGAGCAGTACTTC	CASSPPRASGSQEQYF
TRBJ2-2	TRBV15	.	.	TGTGCCACCAGCAGTAACAGAAACGCGAACACCGGGGAGCTGTTTTTT	CATSSNRNANTGELFF
TRBJ2-7	TRBV4-2	once	.	TGTGCCAGCAGCCCGAGGGCAGGGGAAGATCTAGTCTACGAGCAGTACTTC	CASSPRAGEDLVYEQYF
TRBJ2-7	TRBV15	.	TRBD1	TGTGCCACCAGCTATAGCGGACAGGGGGTGGGAGAGCAGTACTTC	CATSYSGQGVGEQYF
TRBJ2-4	TRBV28	.	.	TGTGCCAGCAGTTCCGACAGTCTAGCCAAAAACATTCAGTACTTC	CASSSDSLAKNIQYF
TRBJ2-7	TRBV5-1	.	TRBD2	TGCGCCAGCAGCTTGCTAAGCGGGGAAGGCTACGAGCAGTACTTC	CASSLLSGEGYEQYF
TRBJ2-5	TRBV6-5	.	.	TGTGCCAGCAGTTACTCGGAGACTCGTCGGACCCAGTACTTC	CASSYSETRRTQYF
TRBJ2-7	TRBV5-1	.	.	TGCGCCAGCACGCGTCCCGAGACATCCTACGAGCAGTACTTC	CASTRPETSYEQYF
TRBJ1-1	TRBV2	.	.	TGTGCCAGCAGTGTTAGCTCCGGGTACACTGAAGCTTTCTTT	CASSVSSGYTEAFF
TRBJ1-4	TRBV6-1	.	.	TGTGCCAGCAGGGCCACAGAGCTTAATGAAAAACTGTTTTTT	CASRATELNEKLFF
TRBJ2-3	TRBV2	.	.	TGTGCCAGCATTGGAGAAACCACAGATACGCAGTATTTT	CASIGETTDTQYF
TRBJ2-4	TRBV7-6	.	TRBD2	TGTGCCAGCAGCCCCAACTTAGCGGGAGGTCCCAAAAACATTCAGTACTTC	CASSPNLAGGPKNIQYF
TRBJ1-2	TRBV10-3	once	TRBD1	TGTGCCATCAGTGAGGTAGGGGGACAGGACTATGGCTACACCTTC	CAISEVGGQDYGYTF
TRBJ2-2	TRBV4-2	.	.	TGTGCCAGCAGCCAAGTACTGAACACCGGGGAGCTGTTTTTT	CASSQVLNTGELFF
TRBJ2-1	TRBV30	.	TRBD2	TGTGCCTGGAGTGGCGGACTAGCGGGAGATGAGCAGTTCTTC	CAWSGGLAGDEQFF
TRBJ1-5	TRBV23-1	once	.	TGCGCCAGCACCTCATTTACGCGGGGGTCGTATCAGCCCCAGCATTTT	CASTSFTRGSYQPQHF
TRBJ2-7	TRBV19	.	.	TGTGCCAGTAGTATTACTTCTACCACCTACGAGCAGTACTTC	CASSITSTTYEQYF
TRBJ1-5	TRBV19	once	.	TGTGCCAGTACCCTAACAGCTTTTAGCAATCAGCCCCAGCATTTT	CASTLTAFSNQPQHF
TRBJ2-1	TRBV29-1	few	.	TGCAGCGTTGAGAGGGGACTCAATGAGCAGTTCTTC	CSVERGLNEQFF
TRBJ2-5	TRBV5-1	.	.	TGCGCCAGCAGCTTAGTAGGCGGGAACGGGGAGACCCAGTACTTC	CASSLVGGNGETQYF
TRBJ1-2	TRBV6-5	.	TRBD1	TGTGCCAGCAGTTACCGTGGGACAGGAGGGACCTATGGCTACACCTTC	CASSYRGTGGTYGYTF
TRBJ2-3	TRBV7-6	.	TRBD2	TGTGCCAGCAGCTTAGGGTGGACTAGCGGGAGCTCAGATACGCAGTATTTT	CASSLGWTSGSSDTQYF
TRBJ2-1	TRBV7-3	.	TRBD2	TGTGCCAGCAGCTCCGGCGGACTAGCGTCGGATGAGCAGTTCTTC	CASSSGGLASDEQFF
TRBJ1-4	TRBV28	.	.	TGTGCCAGCAGGCCCGTCGCCGGAGGGGTTAGGGGTGGAACGGATGAAAAACTGTTTTTT	CASRPVAGGVRGGTDEKLFF
TRBJ2-3	TRBV9	.	.	TGTGCCAGCAGCGTAGCTCCCGATAAGGGAGGAGATACGCAGTATTTT	CASSVAPDKGGDTQYF
TRBJ2-7	TRBV10-3	.	TRBD2	TGTGCCATCAGTGAGTCGAAAGCGGGAGGGGATGAGCAGTACTTC	CAISESKAGGDEQYF
TRBJ2-7	TRBV7-3	.	.	TGTGCCAGCAGATACGCACAGGGGTACGGGAGGGCCAACCACGAGCAGTACTTC	CASRYAQGYGRANHEQYF
TRBJ1-2	TRBV9	.	.	TGTGCCAGCAGCGCTTTGACAGTCTCCAACTATGGCTACACCTTC	CASSALTVSNYGYTF
TRBJ2-6	TRBV5-1	.	.	TGCGCCAGCAGCTTGGTCGGGGCTGGGGCCAACGTCCTGACTTTC	CASSLVGAGANVLTF
TRBJ2-7	TRBV28	.	TRBD1	TGTGCCAGCAGTTTGGGACAGATCTACGAGCAGTACTTC	CASSLGQIYEQYF
TRBJ1-4	TRBV7-9	once	TRBD1	TGTGCCAGCAGCTCCTCCAGGGGGCTAAGTGAAAAACTGTTTTTT	CASSSSRGLSEKLFF
TRBJ1-1	TRBV7-6	.	TRBD1	TGTGCCAGCAGCTCACAGGGGGACACTGAAGCTTTCTTT	CASSSQGDTEAFF